This T cell receptor (beta chain) was obtained from a study of blood T cell repertoires in COVID-19. Study as a whole: Collection of acute and convalescent COVID-19 samples took place in the United States, Italy and Spain. PBMCs, B-cell-depleted T cells, or T cells provided the cDNA or gDNA that made up the material.

The protocol was immunoSEQ multiplex PCR, while the TCRdb copy is restricted to in-frame clones and leaves out a portion. The sample records tens of thousands of clones, roughly four fifths being singletons. V dropped 6 bases and J dropped 7 bases, with 13 bases sitting between them. CDR1 and CDR2 (germline): MDHEN, SYDVKM. This CDR3 spans 14 amino acids. This clone came up a few times. Sequencing input: peripheral blood. The J gene is TRBJ1-6, the V gene TRBV28, with D possibly matching TRBD1 (6 bases). This clonotype originated in a man aged 70 or older with active or convalescent COVID-19. CDR3 protein: CASRPGQTNSPLHF. The CDR3 DNA reads as TGTGCCAGCAGACCCGGACAGACCAATTCACCCCTCCACTTT.